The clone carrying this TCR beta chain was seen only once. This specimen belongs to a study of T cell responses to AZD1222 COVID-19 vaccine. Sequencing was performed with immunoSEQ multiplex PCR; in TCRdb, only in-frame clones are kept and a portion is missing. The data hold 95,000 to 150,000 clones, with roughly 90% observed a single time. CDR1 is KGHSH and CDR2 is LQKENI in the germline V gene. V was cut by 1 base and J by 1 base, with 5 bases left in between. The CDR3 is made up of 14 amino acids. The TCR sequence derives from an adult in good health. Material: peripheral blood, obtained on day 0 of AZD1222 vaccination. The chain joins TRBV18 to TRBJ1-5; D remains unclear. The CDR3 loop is CASSPLGSNQPQHF. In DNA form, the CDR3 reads TGTGCCAGCTCACCACTAGGGAGCAATCAGCCCCAGCATTTT.